This TCR beta chain was obtained from a study of shared clonotypes between healthy human individuals (dated by TCRdb to 2018 to 2021). Notes on the research overall: The cohort comprised a couple of women and a few men aged 18 to 49 years. Blood TCR repertoires of about five healthy adults were deeply sequenced to estimate repertoire size and the extent of clonotype sharing between individuals. Per donor, leukapheresis produced somewhere between about 0.9 and 9 billion PBMCs. To increase sequencing depth and limit assay-specific biases, TCR repertoire library preparation and sequencing were carried out by different laboratories using diverse techniques. For each donor, CD4 naive and CD4 memory were each run on three plates, CD8 naive on two plates, and CD8 memory on one plate. Summary of the overall study and its limitations: Even with the large sequencing depth, rarefaction of the sorted-subset datasets indicated that sequencing was incomplete. The small number of donors limited the genetic and exposure-history diversity represented. Naive subsets generally had larger estimated clonotype richness than memory subsets did. Clonotypes shared by all four sorted-subset donors showed higher generation probabilities than non-shared clonotypes. Pairwise subsampling led to the expectation that sequencing depth would affect the degree of clonotype sharing among donors. Sampling was restricted to blood, and TCR repertoires in tissue are likely to differ from TCR repertoires in blood. When a few donors were compared, the shared fraction of clonotypes was 5% to 6.5% for naive CD4, over 3% for naive CD8, roughly 2.5% for memory CD4, and 0.3% to 0.5% for memory CD8.

A word on this clone: The antigen it binds to is not known. Nothing much larger sits one base from this clone, and base qualities are not available.

Donors were healthy HIV-negative adults with no recently reported acute infections or vaccinations. Every donor was a Caucasian adult living in Nashville, Tennessee, USA. CD4+ T cells were enriched by magnetic negative selection, after which naive cells were positively selected on CD45RA and the negative fraction was taken as the memory subset. Blood was collected by leukapheresis, and PBMCs were isolated by Ficoll-Histopaque density gradient centrifugation and then cryopreserved in liquid nitrogen vapor phase. Purity and quantity of every magnetically sorted T cell population were checked by analytical flow cytometry. Genomic DNA was isolated from each sorted fraction and quantified by UV absorbance on a Nanodrop 2000c. TCR CDR3 regions were amplified from genomic DNA by multiplex PCR using the deep immunoSEQ assay. Extracted genomic DNA from each cell subset was spread evenly across all wells of several immunoSEQ 96-well plates, with each plate serving as a replicate. Each replicate PCR for sorted subsets received around 0.2 ug genomic DNA, equal to roughly 33,000 T cell genomes. Purified libraries were quantified with a Qubit 3.0 fluorometer, sized on a Bioanalyzer 2100, and re-quantified with the KAPA Library Quantification kit. Every immunoSEQ 96-well plate was sequenced on a separate single-read 150-cycle Illumina NextSeq 550 flow cell. In the original analysis: Because the immunoSEQ output held only junctional sequences and lacked quality scores, the filtering could not match the filtering applied to full-length reads. Sequences were annotated with PyIR, a Python wrapper for IgBLAST v1.9, and V/J genes and CDR3 were assigned using IMGT germline references. Any read was removed if the V/J assignment was weak (E-value above 1e-6), the CDR3 was missing, or the read contained stop codons, out-of-frame junctions, or ambiguous translated residues. V3J clonotypes were defined as sequences sharing an identical inferred V gene, J gene, and CDR3 amino acid sequence. Percentage overlap between repertoires was computed as shared unique clonotypes divided by the size of the smaller repertoire. Repertoire richness was assessed with RTK rarefaction, the Chao1 estimator, and Recon v2.1 estimates of unobserved clonotypes. OLGA was used to compute generation probabilities for all TCRbeta clonotypes that the gDNA method yielded from a handful of donors. Imported from immuneACCESS, the table was reduced by TCRdb to in-frame sequences with V and J called. These copies leave out some clones; in studies compared against another copy, an unresolved V gene accounts for under half, and the cause of the remainder is not known. V, J and clone size are taken as reported in that table, and D and trimming were inferred from the DNA itself. A total of more than 850,000 clones appear in this sample, around 82% of them only once. Under 0.65% of the sample goes to the ten largest clones.

CDR1 and CDR2 are read off the germline V gene as SGHTA and FQGNSA. Relative to germline, V is 5 bases shorter and J is 2 bases shorter, with 17 bases between their ends. The CDR3 goes from the cysteine to the phenylalanine over 16 residues. Left in the record is the CDR3 DNA by itself, 48 bases read in frame from the first base. Sequencing was done on a sample of memory CD4+ T cells from PBMCs. The sample's cell subset or site label is to be understood as: CD45RA-negative fraction. This receptor was taken from a man aged 18 to 29 in good health. Some clones in this sample may be carry-over from other donors' samples. The chain joins TRBV7-2 to TRBJ2-3; the D gene remains uncertain. The sequenced DNA is TGTGCCAGCAGCCCGTGGGCCAAAATCGACACAGATACGCAGTATTTT. This codes for CASSPWAKIDTDTQYF.